The entry that follows covers one T cell receptor beta chain sequence. The V end lost 0 bases, the J end lost 0 bases, and 7 bases lay between the germline ends. Germline CDR1 SGDLS, CDR2 YYNGEE. The CDR3 consists of 15 residues. This sample stems from a study of blood T cell repertoires in COVID-19. The table came from immunoSEQ multiplex PCR; TCRdb's copy has only in-frame clones and leaves some out. Here the sample spans around 170,000 clones, roughly three quarters being singletons. This TCR derives from a woman of 80 years or more with COVID-19, enrolled during active disease. Sequencing was performed on peripheral blood. The chain couples TRBV9 to TRBJ2-1; D not resolved. The CDR3 DNA reads as TGTGCCAGCAGCGTAGGGAGCATCTCCTACAATGAGCAGTTCTTC. Its translation: CASSVGSISYNEQFF.